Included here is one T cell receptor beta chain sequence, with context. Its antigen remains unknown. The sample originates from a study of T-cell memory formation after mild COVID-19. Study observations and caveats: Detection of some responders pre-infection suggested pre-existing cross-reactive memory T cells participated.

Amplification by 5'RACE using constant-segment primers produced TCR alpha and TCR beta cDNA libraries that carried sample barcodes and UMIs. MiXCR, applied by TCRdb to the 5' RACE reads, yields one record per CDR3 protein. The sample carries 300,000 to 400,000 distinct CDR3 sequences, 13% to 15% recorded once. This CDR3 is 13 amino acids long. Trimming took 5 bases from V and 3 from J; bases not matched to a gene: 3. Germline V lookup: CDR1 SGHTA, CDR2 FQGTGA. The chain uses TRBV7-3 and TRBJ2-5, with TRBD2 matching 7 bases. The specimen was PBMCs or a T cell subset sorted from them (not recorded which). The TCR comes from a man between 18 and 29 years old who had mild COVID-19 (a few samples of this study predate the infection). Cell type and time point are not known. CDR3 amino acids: CASSLAVKETQYF. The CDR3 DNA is TGTGCCAGCAGCCTAGCGGTTAAAGAGACCCAGTACTTC. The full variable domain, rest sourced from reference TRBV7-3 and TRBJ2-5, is GAGVSQTPSNKVTEKGKYVELRCDPISGHTALYWYRQSLGQGPEFLIYFQGTGAADDSGLPNDRFFAVRPEGSVSTLKIQRTERGDSAVYLCASSLAVKETQYFGPGTRLLVL.